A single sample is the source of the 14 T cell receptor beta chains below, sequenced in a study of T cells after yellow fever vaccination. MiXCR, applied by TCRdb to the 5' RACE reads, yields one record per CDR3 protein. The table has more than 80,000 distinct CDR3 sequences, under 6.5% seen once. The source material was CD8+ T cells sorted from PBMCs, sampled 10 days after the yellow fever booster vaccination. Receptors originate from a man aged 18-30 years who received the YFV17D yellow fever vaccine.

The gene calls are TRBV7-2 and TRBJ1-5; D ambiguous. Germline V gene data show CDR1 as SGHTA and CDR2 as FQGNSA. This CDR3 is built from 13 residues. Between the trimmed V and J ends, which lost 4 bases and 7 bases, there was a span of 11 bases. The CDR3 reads CASSYPNWQPQHF. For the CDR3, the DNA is TGTGCCAGCAGCTATCCTAATTGGCAGCCCCAGCATTTT.

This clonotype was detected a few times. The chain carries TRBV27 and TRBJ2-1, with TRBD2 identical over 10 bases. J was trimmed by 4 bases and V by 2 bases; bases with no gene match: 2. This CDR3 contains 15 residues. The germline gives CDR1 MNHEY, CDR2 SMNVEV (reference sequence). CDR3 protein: CASSLLAGVYNEQFF. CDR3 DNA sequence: TGTGCCAGCAGTTTACTAGCGGGGGTGTACAATGAGCAGTTCTTC.

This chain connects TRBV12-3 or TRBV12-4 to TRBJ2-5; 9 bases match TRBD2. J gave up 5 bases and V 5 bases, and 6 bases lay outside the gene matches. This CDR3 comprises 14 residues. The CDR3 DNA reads TGTGCCAGCAGTCCCCTTGCGGGAGGGGAGACCCAGTACTTC. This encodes CASSPLAGGETQYF.

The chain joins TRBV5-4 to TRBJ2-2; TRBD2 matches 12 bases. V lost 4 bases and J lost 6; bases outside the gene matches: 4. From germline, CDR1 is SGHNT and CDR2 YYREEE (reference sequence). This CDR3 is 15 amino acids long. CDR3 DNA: TGTGCCAGCAGCCCCGCTAGCGGGGGGGCCGGGGAGCTGTTTTTT. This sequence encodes CASSPASGGAGELFF.

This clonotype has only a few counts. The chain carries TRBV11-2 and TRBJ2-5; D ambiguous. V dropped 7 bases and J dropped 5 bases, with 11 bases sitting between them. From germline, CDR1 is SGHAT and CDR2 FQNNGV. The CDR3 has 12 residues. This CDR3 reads CASIGISETQYF. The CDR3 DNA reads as TGTGCCAGCATTGGTATCTCCGAGACCCAGTACTTC.

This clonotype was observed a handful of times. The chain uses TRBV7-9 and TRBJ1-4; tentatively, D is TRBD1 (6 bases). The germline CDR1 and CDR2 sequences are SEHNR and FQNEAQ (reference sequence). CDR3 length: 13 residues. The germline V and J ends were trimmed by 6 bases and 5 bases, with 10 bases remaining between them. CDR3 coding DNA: TGTGCCAGCAGGCAAACAGGGAATGAAAAACTGTTTTTT. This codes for CASRQTGNEKLFF.

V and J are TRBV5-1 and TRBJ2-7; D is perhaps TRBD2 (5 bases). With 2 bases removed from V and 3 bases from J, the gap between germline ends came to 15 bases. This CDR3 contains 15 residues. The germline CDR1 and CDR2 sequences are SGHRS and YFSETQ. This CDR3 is CASSLSGISLYEQYF. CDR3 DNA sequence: TGCGCCAGCAGCTTATCGGGAATATCCCTCTACGAGCAGTACTTC.

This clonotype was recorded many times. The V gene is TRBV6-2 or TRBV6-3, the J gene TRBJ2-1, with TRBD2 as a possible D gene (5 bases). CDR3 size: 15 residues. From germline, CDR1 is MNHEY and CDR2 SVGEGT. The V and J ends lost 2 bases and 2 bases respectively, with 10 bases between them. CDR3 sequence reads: CASSYMDLTYNEQFF. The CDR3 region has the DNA TGTGCCAGCAGTTACATGGACTTGACCTACAATGAGCAGTTCTTC.

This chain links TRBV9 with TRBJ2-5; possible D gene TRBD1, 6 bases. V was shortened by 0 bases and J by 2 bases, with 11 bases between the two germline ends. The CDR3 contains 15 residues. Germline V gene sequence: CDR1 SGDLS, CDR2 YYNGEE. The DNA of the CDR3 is TGTGCCAGCAGCGTAGGGACAGCCGAGCAAGAGACCCAGTACTTC. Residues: CASSVGTAEQETQYF.

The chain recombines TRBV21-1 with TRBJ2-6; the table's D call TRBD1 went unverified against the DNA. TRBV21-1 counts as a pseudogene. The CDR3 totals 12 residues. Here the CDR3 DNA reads TGTGCCAGCATTTACAGGGACGAAGTCCTGACTTTC. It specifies CASIYRDEVLTF.

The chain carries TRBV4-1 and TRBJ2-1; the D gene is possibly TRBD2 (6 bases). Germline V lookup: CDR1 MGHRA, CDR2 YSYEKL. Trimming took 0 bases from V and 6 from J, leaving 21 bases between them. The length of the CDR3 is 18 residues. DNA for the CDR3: TGCGCCAGCAGCCAAGAACTAGGCGGGGAGTCATATGCCAATGAGCAGTTCTTC. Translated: CASSQELGGESYANEQFF.

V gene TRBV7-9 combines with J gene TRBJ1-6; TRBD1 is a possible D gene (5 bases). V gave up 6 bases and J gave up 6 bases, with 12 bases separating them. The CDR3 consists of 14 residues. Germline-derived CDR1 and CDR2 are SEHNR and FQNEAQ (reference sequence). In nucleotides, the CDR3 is TGTGCCAGCAGGGACACAGGAAGTAATTCACCCCTCCACTTT. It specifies CASRDTGSNSPLHF.

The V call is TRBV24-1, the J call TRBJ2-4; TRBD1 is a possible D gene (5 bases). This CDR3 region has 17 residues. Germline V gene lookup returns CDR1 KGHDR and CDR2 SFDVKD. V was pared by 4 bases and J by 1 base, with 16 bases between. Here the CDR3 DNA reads TGTGCCACCAGTGACTTGACCCTTCGACAGGCCAAAAACATTCAGTACTTC. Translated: CATSDLTLRQAKNIQYF.

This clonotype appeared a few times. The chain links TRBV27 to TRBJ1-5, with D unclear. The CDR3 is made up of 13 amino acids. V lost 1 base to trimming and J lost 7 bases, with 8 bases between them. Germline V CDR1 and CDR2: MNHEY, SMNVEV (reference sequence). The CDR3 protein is CASSLYSGQPQHF. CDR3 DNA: TGTGCCAGCAGTTTATACTCTGGGCAGCCCCAGCATTTT.